Included here is one T cell receptor beta chain sequence, with context. What it binds is not known. This record belongs to a study of T cell responses to AZD1222 COVID-19 vaccine. Profiling relied on immunoSEQ multiplex PCR, and the TCRdb table lists in-frame clones only, not all of them. There are more than 150,000 clones in the sample; around 90% occur only once, and under 7.5% lies in the top ten. This CDR3 contains 14 residues. V shed 4 bases and J 7 bases; nucleotides not matched to a gene: 5. Per the germline V gene, CDR1 is WNHNN and CDR2 is SYGVQD (reference sequence). Points from the study as a whole: Most donors were white British, females outnumbered males, and clonal diversity was possibly underestimated.

The receptor was isolated from an adult in good health. Sequenced here: peripheral blood, sampled on day 0 of AZD1222 vaccination. The V gene is TRBV10-1, the J gene TRBJ2-7, with 12 positions matching TRBD1. The CDR3 bases are TGCGCCAGCAGTGCGGGACAGGGGGCGAGGGAGCAGTACTTC. Translated, it gives CASSAGQGAREQYF.